The 31 T cell receptor beta chains below were found in one sample sequenced in a study of vaccination and CD4 T cells after COVID-19. Their antigen targets remain unknown. The Oncomine TCR Beta short-read assay generated sequence data from the DNA of cultured CD4+ T cells. In TCRdb, the PCR reads were re-called with MiXCR into one record per CDR3 protein. This sample yields under 25,000 distinct CDR3 sequences, of which roughly 55% are seen a single time; approximately 7.5% belongs to the top ten. Documented treatment: approximately nine-day PBMC culture with coronavirus spike peptide pools or control peptides (ViraFEST assay). The material sequenced was CD4+ T cells from blood, cultured in vitro. These receptors all stem from a human donor who had recovered from COVID-19.

This chain links TRBV27 with TRBJ1-1, with 8 nucleotides matching TRBD1. V lost 6 bases and J lost 4; bases outside the gene matches: 16. The CDR3 is 17 amino acids. Germline-derived CDR1 and CDR2 are MNHEY and SMNVEV (reference sequence). The CDR3, as DNA: TGTGCCAGCAGCACTTCCAGGGGGCGGGCGGCAATCACTGAAGCTTTCTTT. Translation gives CASSTSRGRAAITEAFF.

A few counts support this clonotype. This chain joins TRBV28 and TRBJ1-3, with D unclear. Trimming removed 7 bases at V and 0 bases at J, with 16 bases between. CDR3 size: 16 residues. Per germline, CDR1 MDHEN and CDR2 SYDVKM. The CDR3 spells CASTPPHINSGNTIYF. The CDR3 nucleotides are TGTGCCAGCACCCCACCCCACATCAACTCTGGAAACACCATATATTTT.

The rearrangement uses TRBV30 and TRBJ2-7, with D uncertain. This CDR3 spans 13 amino acids. CDR1 and CDR2 from the germline V gene are GTSNPN and SVGIG (reference sequence). Between the trimmed V and J ends, which lost 0 bases and 6 bases, there was a span of 12 bases. The CDR3 is CAWSVELKGEQYF. Here the CDR3 DNA reads TGTGCCTGGAGTGTCGAGTTGAAGGGCGAGCAGTACTTC.

The rearrangement joins TRBV7-9 to TRBJ2-1; 13 nucleotides align to TRBD2. The CDR3 length is 18 residues. The V gene's germline CDR1 is SEHNR and CDR2 FQNEAQ (reference sequence). V shed 1 base and J 8 bases; nucleotides not matched to a gene: 11. CDR3 coding DNA: TGTGCCAGCAGCTTAGAGCTAGGACTAGCGGGAGAGATCCATGAGCAGTTCTTC. Amino acids: CASSLELGLAGEIHEQFF.

J is TRBJ2-7 and V is TRBV7-2; 7 nucleotides match TRBD2. Germline V gives CDR1 SGHTA, CDR2 FQGNSA. This CDR3 has 14 amino acids. V was clipped by 0 bases and J by 4 bases; unmatched bases: 3. This CDR3 is CASSLAGGPYEQYF. For the CDR3, the DNA is TGTGCCAGCAGCTTAGCGGGAGGGCCGTACGAGCAGTACTTC.

This chain uses TRBV7-2 with TRBJ2-3; either TRBD1 or TRBD2 may supply D (7 bases each). V was trimmed by 4 bases and J by 4 bases, leaving 12 bases between them. The CDR3 spans 14 residues. Germline V gene sequence: CDR1 SGHTA, CDR2 FQGNSA. The CDR3 DNA is TGTGCCAGCAGCTCCCCAGGGGGGGCAGATACGCAGTATTTT. This translates into CASSSPGGADTQYF.

This clonotype has just a few counts. The rearrangement links TRBV6-2 or TRBV6-3 to TRBJ2-2, with D unclear. Between the trimmed V and J ends, which lost 0 bases and 3 bases, there was a span of 8 bases. This CDR3 region has 15 residues. From germline, CDR1 is MNHEY and CDR2 SVGEGT. The CDR3, as DNA: TGTGCCAGCAGTTACTCCTTAGGATACACCGGGGAGCTGTTTTTT. Protein sequence: CASSYSLGYTGELFF.

The V gene is TRBV5-1, the J gene TRBJ2-2, with D uncertain. With 4 bases removed from V and 4 bases from J, the gap between germline ends came to 11 bases. The length of the CDR3 is 14 residues. The germline gives CDR1 SGHRS, CDR2 YFSETQ. CDR3: CASSADGPTGELFF. In nucleotides, the CDR3 is TGCGCCAGCAGCGCGGACGGACCCACCGGGGAGCTGTTTTTT. The full variable domain, completed using reference TRBV5-1 and TRBJ2-2, is KAGVTQTPRYLIKTRGQQVTLSCSPISGHRSVSWYQQTPGQGLQFLFEYFSETQRNKGNFPGRFSGRQFSNSRSEMNVSTLELGDSALYLCASSADGPTGELFFGEGSRLTVL.

This clonotype turned up a few times. The genes are TRBV20-1 and TRBJ1-3; D unclear. Germline lookup yields CDR1 DFQATT and CDR2 SNEGSKA (reference sequence). The CDR3 is made up of 17 amino acids. Trimming took 0 bases from V and 4 from J, leaving 19 bases between them. CDR3 bases: TGCAGTGCTAGAGATCGGTTACGGGTAGGGTCCGGAAACACCATATATTTT. Translated: CSARDRLRVGSGNTIYF.

V and J are TRBV9 and TRBJ1-2, with a tentative D call TRBD1 (6 bases). The CDR3 has 15 residues. Trimming pared 4 bases from V and 7 bases from J, leaving 20 bases between. Per the germline V gene, CDR1 is SGDLS and CDR2 is YYNGEE. For the CDR3, the DNA is TGTGCCAGCAGCCGGACAGAGAATCCCTTAAGTGGCTACACCTTC. It encodes CASSRTENPLSGYTF.

This clonotype has a handful of counts. The chain has TRBV27 and TRBJ2-2; perhaps TRBD2 as D (6 bases). V lost 7 bases and J lost 0, with 12 bases in between. Germline values: CDR1 MNHEY, CDR2 SMNVEV (reference sequence). The CDR3 length is 15 residues. Written as DNA, the CDR3 is TGTGCCAGCAAACTAGGGACTTCGAACACCGGGGAGCTGTTTTTT. This gives the protein CASKLGTSNTGELFF.

This chain connects TRBV6-2 or TRBV6-3 to TRBJ2-7; possible D gene TRBD2, 5 bases. Germline V CDR1 and CDR2: MNHEY, SVGEGT. CDR3 length equals 14 residues. V was cut by 7 bases and J by 7 bases, with 20 bases left in between. The CDR3 DNA reads as TGTGCCAGCAAAAAGCTAAATCTAGCTGGGGAGCAGTACTTC. Translation: CASKKLNLAGEQYF.

J is TRBJ2-1 and V is TRBV20-1; either TRBD1 or TRBD2 may fit D (6 bases each). V shed 0 bases and J shed 0 bases, with 12 bases lying between them. The CDR3 length is 16 residues. From germline, CDR1 is DFQATT and CDR2 SNEGSKA (reference sequence). The CDR3 nucleotides read TGCAGTGCTAGAGATACAGGGAGGTCCTCCTACAATGAGCAGTTCTTC. This gives the protein CSARDTGRSSYNEQFF.

The CDR3 loop is CASSLGRVQPQHF. CDR3 in DNA: TGTGCCAGCAGCCTTGGTCGGGTACAGCCCCAGCATTTT. This chain links TRBV6-2 or TRBV6-3 with TRBJ1-5; no clear D. V shed 6 bases and J shed 7 bases, with 13 bases lying between them. This CDR3 is 13 amino acids long. Germline-derived CDR1 and CDR2 are MNHEY and SVGEGT.

The chain employs TRBV6-1 and TRBJ2-7; possibly TRBD1 for D (6 bases). V was trimmed by 8 bases and J by 4 bases, leaving 18 bases between them. The CDR3 is 14 amino acids. CDR1 MNHNS and CDR2 SASEGT come from the germline V gene. The CDR3 region is CASAPRGDRYEQYF. DNA for the CDR3: TGTGCCAGCGCGCCCAGGGGCGACAGGTACGAGCAGTACTTC.

The chain carries TRBV11-2 and TRBJ1-2; no firm D call. The CDR3 length is 13 residues. In germline, CDR1 is SGHAT, CDR2 FQNNGV. Trimming took off 2 bases at V and 4 bases at J, with 8 bases between the two ends. The CDR3 is CASSLSGLYGYTF. As DNA, the CDR3 is TGTGCCAGCAGCTTAAGTGGACTCTATGGCTACACCTTC.

The V and J genes are TRBV7-2 and TRBJ2-7; the D call may be TRBD1 or TRBD2 (5 bases each). From germline, CDR1 is SGHTA and CDR2 FQGNSA. The CDR3 loop spans 15 amino acids. Trimming pared 3 bases from V and 2 bases from J, leaving 14 bases between. CDR3 DNA: TGTGCCAGCAGCTTGCCCTGGGGGACCACCTACGAGCAGTACTTC. Translation gives CASSLPWGTTYEQYF.

This clonotype appeared a few times. V and J are TRBV7-2 and TRBJ2-1; 11 nucleotides agree with TRBD1. This CDR3 is built from 15 residues. V was pared by 1 base and J by 7 bases, with 3 bases of the junction left unmatched. CDR1 is SGHTA, CDR2 FQGNSA, per germline. The CDR3 loop is CASSLGGQGENEQFF. The CDR3 coding sequence is TGTGCCAGCAGCTTAGGGGGACAGGGGGAGAATGAGCAGTTCTTC.

This clonotype has just a few counts. The chain recombines TRBV19 with TRBJ1-6; D perhaps matches TRBD1 (6 bases). Germline V CDR1 and CDR2: LNHDA, SQIVND (reference sequence). The CDR3 spans 17 residues. Trimming took off 5 bases at V and 8 bases at J, with 22 bases between the two ends. The CDR3 region is CASSPHPPGALDSPLHF. The DNA of the CDR3 is TGTGCCAGTAGTCCCCATCCCCCGGGGGCTTTAGATTCACCCCTCCACTTT.

This chain joins TRBV20-1 and TRBJ1-4; D uncertain. Germline V gene sequence: CDR1 DFQATT, CDR2 SNEGSKA (reference sequence). CDR3 size: 13 residues. Deletions cut 1 base from V and 4 bases from J, with 7 bases between. The CDR3 sequence: CSARGRRNEKLFF. The DNA for the CDR3 is TGCAGTGCTAGAGGACGGCGTAATGAAAAACTGTTTTTT.

This clonotype was picked up a small number of times. This chain connects TRBV4-2 to TRBJ1-6; 8 positions agree with TRBD1. Trimming cost V 4 bases and J 7 bases; bases outside gene matches: 3. The CDR3 is 14 amino acids. Germline CDR1 LGHNA, CDR2 YNFKEQ. The CDR3 loop is CASSRDRTNSPLHF. DNA of the CDR3: TGTGCCAGCAGCCGGGACAGGACGAATTCACCCCTCCACTTT.

The chain recombines TRBV20-1 with TRBJ2-1; D is possibly TRBD1 or TRBD2 (5 bases each). This CDR3 has 15 amino acids. Germline CDR1 and CDR2: DFQATT and SNEGSKA (reference sequence). V gave up 5 bases and J gave up 8 bases, with 22 bases separating them. CDR3 coding DNA: TGCAGTGCTCCACCCGGGACCCAGGTTCTCGATGAGCAGTTCTTC. It specifies CSAPPGTQVLDEQFF.

This chain joins TRBV7-2 and TRBJ1-2, with 7 bases lining up with TRBD1. V lost 0 bases and J lost 9; bases outside the gene matches: 7. This CDR3 spans 14 amino acids. The germline gives CDR1 SGHTA, CDR2 FQGNSA. CDR3 sequence reads: CASSLALTGQSYTF. CDR3 coding DNA: TGTGCCAGCAGCTTAGCGTTGACAGGGCAAAGCTACACCTTC.

The chain carries TRBV5-6 and TRBJ2-2, with 7 bases aligning to TRBD1. Trimming at V came to 2 bases and at J to 7 bases, leaving 11 bases not matched to a gene. The germline gives CDR1 SGHDT, CDR2 YYEEEE. This CDR3 has 16 amino acids. The CDR3 nucleotides read TGTGCCAGCAGCTTTGACAGGGTAGAAGGGGTCGGGGAGCTGTTTTTT. Its translation: CASSFDRVEGVGELFF.

The rearrangement uses TRBV24-1 and TRBJ2-4; a weak D match, TRBD2 (5 bases). V dropped 0 bases and J dropped 8 bases, with 13 bases sitting between them. Germline V gene sequence: CDR1 KGHDR, CDR2 SFDVKD. The CDR3 totals 15 residues. Here the CDR3 DNA reads TGTGCCACCAGTGATTTGTGGCCTTCGAGGGACATTCAGTACTTC. Its translation is CATSDLWPSRDIQYF.

This chain joins TRBV20-1 and TRBJ2-1; 9 bases agree with TRBD2. Germline V gene sequence: CDR1 DFQATT, CDR2 SNEGSKA (reference sequence). V dropped 4 bases and J dropped 6; count of bases not matched to a gene: 7. The CDR3 extends over 14 amino acids. The CDR3 loop is CSATVWTSANEQFF. CDR3 nucleotides: TGCAGTGCTACAGTCTGGACTAGCGCCAATGAGCAGTTCTTC.

The CDR3 region is CASSVELDTQYF. The CDR3 DNA reads as TGCGCCAGTTCGGTGGAGTTGGATACGCAGTATTTT. The J gene is TRBJ2-3, the V gene TRBV5-1; D is ambiguous. V lost 8 bases and J 6 bases, leaving 13 bases between the germline ends. This CDR3 is built from 12 residues. Germline CDR1 SGHRS, CDR2 YFSETQ.

This sequence joins TRBV20-1 and TRBJ2-3; 11 bases are shared with TRBD2. With V trimmed by 5 bases and J by 3 bases, 7 bases remained unmatched. This CDR3 comprises 15 residues. The germline V gene has CDR1 DFQATT and CDR2 SNEGSKA (reference sequence). CDR3 sequence (DNA): TGCAGTGCTGGTACCCCTAGCGGGAGGACAGATACGCAGTATTTT. Amino acids: CSAGTPSGRTDTQYF.

V usage is TRBV28 and J usage is TRBJ2-3; D unresolved. The CDR3 extends over 14 amino acids. Per germline, CDR1 MDHEN and CDR2 SYDVKM. Trimming shortened V by 4 bases and J by 2 bases, and 10 bases separated the two germline ends. CDR3 nucleotide sequence: TGTGCCAGCAGTTCTCGTTCCGACACAGATACGCAGTATTTT. This codes for CASSSRSDTDTQYF.

This rearrangement joins TRBV30 to TRBJ2-5, with D hard to call. The V end lost 1 base, the J end lost 5 bases, and 8 bases lay between the germline ends. Germline CDR1 reads GTSNPN; CDR2 reads SVGIG (reference sequence). This CDR3 has 12 residues. In DNA form, the CDR3 reads TGTGCCTGGAGTGGGGTGGGGGAGACCCAGTACTTC. This encodes CAWSGVGETQYF.

The chain links TRBV7-2 to TRBJ2-4; D is uncertain. V dropped 1 base and J dropped 0 bases, with 13 bases sitting between them. CDR1 and CDR2 (germline): SGHTA, FQGNSA. The CDR3 sequence is 17 residues long. The CDR3 here is CASSLGIGGLAKNIQYF. Written as DNA, the CDR3 is TGTGCCAGCAGCTTAGGGATCGGTGGGTTAGCCAAAAACATTCAGTACTTC. Full variable domain (missing parts from reference TRBV7-2 and TRBJ2-4): GAGVSQSPSNKVTEKGKDVELRCDPISGHTALYWYRQSLGQGLEFLIYFQGNSAPDKSGLPSDRFSAERTGGSVSTLTIQRTQQEDSAVYLCASSLGIGGLAKNIQYFGAGTRLSVL.